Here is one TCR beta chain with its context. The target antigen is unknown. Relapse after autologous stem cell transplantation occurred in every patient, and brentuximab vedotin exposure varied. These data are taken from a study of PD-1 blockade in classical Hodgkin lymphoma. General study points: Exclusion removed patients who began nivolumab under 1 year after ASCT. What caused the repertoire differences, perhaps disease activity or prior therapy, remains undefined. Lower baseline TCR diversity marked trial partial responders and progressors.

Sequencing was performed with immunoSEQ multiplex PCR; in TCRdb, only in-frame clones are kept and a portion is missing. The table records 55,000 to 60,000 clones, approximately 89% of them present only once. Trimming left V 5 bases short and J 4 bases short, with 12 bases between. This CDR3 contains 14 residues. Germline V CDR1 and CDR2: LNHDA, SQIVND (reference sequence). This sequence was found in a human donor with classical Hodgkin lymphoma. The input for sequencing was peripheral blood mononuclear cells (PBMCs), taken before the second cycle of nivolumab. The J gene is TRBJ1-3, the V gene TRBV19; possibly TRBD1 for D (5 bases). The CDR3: CASSGAGSGNTIYF. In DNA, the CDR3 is TGTGCCAGTAGTGGGGCAGGGTCAGGAAACACCATATATTTT.